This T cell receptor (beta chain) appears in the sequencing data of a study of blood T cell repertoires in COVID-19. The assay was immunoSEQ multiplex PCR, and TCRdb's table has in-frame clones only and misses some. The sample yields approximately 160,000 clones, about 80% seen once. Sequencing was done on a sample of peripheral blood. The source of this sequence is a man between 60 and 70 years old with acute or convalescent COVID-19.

For the CDR3, the DNA is TGTGCCAGCAGCTTGCAACTCAGCGCCAATCAGCCCCAGCATTTT. It translates to CASSLQLSANQPQHF. This chain joins TRBV7-2 and TRBJ1-5; no clear D. The CDR3 totals 15 residues. V lost 3 bases and J lost 3, with 12 bases in between. Germline loops: CDR1 SGHTA, CDR2 FQGNSA.